Below, one T cell receptor (beta chain) is given with its context. The record originates from a study of blood T cell repertoires in COVID-19. Using immunoSEQ multiplex PCR, the repertoire was profiled, and TCRdb retains in-frame clones only, with some absent. Of about 240,000 clones in the sample, about four fifths were seen once. CDR1 and CDR2 from the germline V gene are SGDLS and YYNGEE. The CDR3 extends over 14 amino acids. The V end lost 4 bases, the J end lost 0 bases, and 10 bases lay between the germline ends. V gene TRBV9 combines with J gene TRBJ1-1; D may be TRBD1 (5 bases). The source material was peripheral blood. This clonotype was obtained from a woman between 65 and 79 years old with acute or convalescent COVID-19. The CDR3 here is CASSPRQMNTEAFF. DNA for the CDR3: TGTGCCAGCAGCCCCCGACAGATGAACACTGAAGCTTTCTTT.